This T cell receptor beta chain was sequenced for a study of blood T cells in healthy people across ages. Together with a sample-barcoded 5' primer, a J-beta primer mix was included in a second PCR lasting about 6 to 11 cycles. TCRdb re-called the 5' RACE reads through MiXCR, storing one row per CDR3 protein. Among fewer than 1.5 million distinct CDR3 sequences listed, approximately 38% were seen once. No fewer than 6 micrograms of total RNA were isolated from every sample. Between the trimmed V and J ends, which lost 5 bases and 4 bases, there was a span of 12 bases. The CDR3 is made up of 12 amino acids. Germline V lookup: CDR1 DFQATT, CDR2 SNEGSKA (reference sequence).

This sequence joins TRBV20-1 and TRBJ2-7, with a possible D match to TRBD2 (6 bases). Material for sequencing was blood. This clonotype originated in a woman aged 18-30 years in good health. The CDR3 reads CSAGGTSYEQYF. In nucleotides, the CDR3 is TGCAGTGCTGGTGGGACTTCTTACGAGCAGTACTTC.